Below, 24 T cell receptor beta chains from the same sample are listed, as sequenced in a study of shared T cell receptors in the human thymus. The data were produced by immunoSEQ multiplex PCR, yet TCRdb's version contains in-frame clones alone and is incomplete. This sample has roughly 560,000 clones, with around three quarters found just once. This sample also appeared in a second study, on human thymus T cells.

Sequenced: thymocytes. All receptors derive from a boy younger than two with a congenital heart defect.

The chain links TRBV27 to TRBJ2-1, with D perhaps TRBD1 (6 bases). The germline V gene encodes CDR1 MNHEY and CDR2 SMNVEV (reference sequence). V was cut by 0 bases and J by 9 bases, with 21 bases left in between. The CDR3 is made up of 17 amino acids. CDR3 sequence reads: CASSLSKGEGDICEQFF. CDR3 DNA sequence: TGTGCCAGCAGTTTATCGAAGGGTGAGGGGGACATTTGTGAGCAGTTCTTC.

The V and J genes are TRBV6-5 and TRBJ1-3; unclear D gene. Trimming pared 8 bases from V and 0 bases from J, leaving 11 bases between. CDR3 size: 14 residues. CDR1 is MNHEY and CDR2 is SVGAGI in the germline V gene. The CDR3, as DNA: TGTGCCAGCGCTTTGACTGGCTCTGGAAACACCATATATTTT. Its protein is CASALTGSGNTIYF.

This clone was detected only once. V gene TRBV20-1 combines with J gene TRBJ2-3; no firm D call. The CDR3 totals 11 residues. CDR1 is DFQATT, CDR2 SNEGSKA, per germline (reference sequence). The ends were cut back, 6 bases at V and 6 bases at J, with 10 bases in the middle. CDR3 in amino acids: CSANPVDTQYF. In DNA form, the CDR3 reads TGCAGTGCCAACCCGGTGGATACGCAGTATTTT.

CDR3 in DNA: TGTGCCAGCAGCCCCAGACTAGCGGGAGACCGGCAGTTCTTC. This sequence encodes CASSPRLAGDRQFF. The chain couples TRBV13 to TRBJ2-1; TRBD2 matches 12 bases. The length of the CDR3 is 14 residues. With 5 bases clipped from V and 12 bases from J, the junction kept 8 bases outside the gene matches. CDR1 is PRHDT and CDR2 is FYEKMQ in the germline V gene (reference sequence).

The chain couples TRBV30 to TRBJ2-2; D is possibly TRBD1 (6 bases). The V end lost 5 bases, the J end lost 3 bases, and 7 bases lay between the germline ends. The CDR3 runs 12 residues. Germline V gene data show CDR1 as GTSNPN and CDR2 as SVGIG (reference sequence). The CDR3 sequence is CAWGGHTGELFF. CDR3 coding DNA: TGTGCCTGGGGGGGCCACACCGGGGAGCTGTTTTTT.

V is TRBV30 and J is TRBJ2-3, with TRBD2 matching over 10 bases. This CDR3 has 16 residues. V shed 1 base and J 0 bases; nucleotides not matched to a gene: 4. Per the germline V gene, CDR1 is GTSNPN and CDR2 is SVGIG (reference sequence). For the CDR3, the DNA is TGTGCCTGGAGTGGGACTAGCGGAACTAGCACAGATACGCAGTATTTT. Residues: CAWSGTSGTSTDTQYF. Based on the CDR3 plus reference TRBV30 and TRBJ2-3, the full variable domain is SQTIHQWPATLVQPVGSPLSLECTVEGTSNPNLYWYRQAAGRGLQLLFYSVGIGQISSEVPQNLSASRPQDRQFILSSKKLLLSDSGFYLCAWSGTSGTSTDTQYFGPGTRLTVL.

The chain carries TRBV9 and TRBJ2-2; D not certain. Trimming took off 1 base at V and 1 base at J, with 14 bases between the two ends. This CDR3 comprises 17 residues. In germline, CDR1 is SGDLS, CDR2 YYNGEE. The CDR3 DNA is TGTGCCAGCAGCGTAACCCATCGCGGCAGGAACACCGGGGAGCTGTTTTTT. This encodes CASSVTHRGRNTGELFF. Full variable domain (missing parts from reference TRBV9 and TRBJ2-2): DSGVTQTPKHLITATGQRVTLRCSPRSGDLSVYWYQQSLDQGLQFLIQYYNGEERAKGNILERFSAQQFPDLHSELNLSSLELGDSALYFCASSVTHRGRNTGELFFGEGSRLTVL.

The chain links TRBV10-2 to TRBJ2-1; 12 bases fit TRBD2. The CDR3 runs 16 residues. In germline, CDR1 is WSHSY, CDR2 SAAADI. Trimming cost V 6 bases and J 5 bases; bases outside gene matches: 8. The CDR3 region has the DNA TGCGCCAGCAGCGGCGGGACTAGCGGGCCGAACAATGAGCAGTTCTTC. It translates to CASSGGTSGPNNEQFF.

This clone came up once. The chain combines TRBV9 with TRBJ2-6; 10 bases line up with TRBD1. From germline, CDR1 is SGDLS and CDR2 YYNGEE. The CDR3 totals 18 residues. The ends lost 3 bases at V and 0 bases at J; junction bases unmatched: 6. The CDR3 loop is CASSARDRGYSGANVLTF. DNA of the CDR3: TGTGCCAGCAGCGCAAGGGACAGGGGTTACTCTGGGGCCAACGTCCTGACTTTC.

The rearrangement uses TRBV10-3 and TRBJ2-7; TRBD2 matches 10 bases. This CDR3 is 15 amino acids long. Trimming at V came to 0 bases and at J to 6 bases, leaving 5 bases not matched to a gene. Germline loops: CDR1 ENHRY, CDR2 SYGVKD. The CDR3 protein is CAISESPGLAVEQYF. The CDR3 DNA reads TGTGCCATCAGTGAGTCCCCCGGACTAGCGGTCGAGCAGTACTTC.

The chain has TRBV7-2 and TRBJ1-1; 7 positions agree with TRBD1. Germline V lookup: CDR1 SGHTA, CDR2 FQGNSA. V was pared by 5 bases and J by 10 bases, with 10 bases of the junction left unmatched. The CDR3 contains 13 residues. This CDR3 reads CASSLRRGRGAFF. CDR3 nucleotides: TGTGCCAGCAGCCTCCGAAGGGGGCGCGGAGCTTTCTTT. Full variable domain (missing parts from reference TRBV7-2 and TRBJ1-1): GAGVSQSPSNKVTEKGKDVELRCDPISGHTALYWYRQSLGQGLEFLIYFQGNSAPDKSGLPSDRFSAERTGGSVSTLTIQRTQQEDSAVYLCASSLRRGRGAFFGQGTRLTVV.

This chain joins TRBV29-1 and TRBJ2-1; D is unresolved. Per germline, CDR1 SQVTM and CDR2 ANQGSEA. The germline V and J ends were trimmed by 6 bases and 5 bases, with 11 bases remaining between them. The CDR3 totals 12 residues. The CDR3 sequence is CSVGAMDNEQFF. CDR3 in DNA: TGCAGCGTCGGTGCTATGGACAATGAGCAGTTCTTC.

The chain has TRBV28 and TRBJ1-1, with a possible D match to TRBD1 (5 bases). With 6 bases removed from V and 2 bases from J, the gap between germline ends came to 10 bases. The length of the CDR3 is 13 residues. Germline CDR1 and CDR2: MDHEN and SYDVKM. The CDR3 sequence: CASSRAVNTEAFF. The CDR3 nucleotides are TGTGCCAGCAGCAGGGCAGTCAACACTGAAGCTTTCTTT.

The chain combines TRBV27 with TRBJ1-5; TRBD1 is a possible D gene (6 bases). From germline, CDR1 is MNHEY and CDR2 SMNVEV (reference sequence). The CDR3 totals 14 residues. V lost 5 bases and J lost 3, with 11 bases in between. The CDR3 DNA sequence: TGTGCCAGCAGTCTCCAGGGGCACAATCAGCCCCAGCATTTT. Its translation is CASSLQGHNQPQHF.

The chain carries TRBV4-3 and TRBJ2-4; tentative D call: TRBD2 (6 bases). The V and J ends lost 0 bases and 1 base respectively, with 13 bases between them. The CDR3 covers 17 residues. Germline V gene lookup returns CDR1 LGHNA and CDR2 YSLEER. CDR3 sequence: CASSQELGGEAKNIQYF. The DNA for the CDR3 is TGCGCCAGCAGCCAAGAACTGGGCGGGGAGGCCAAAAACATTCAGTACTTC.

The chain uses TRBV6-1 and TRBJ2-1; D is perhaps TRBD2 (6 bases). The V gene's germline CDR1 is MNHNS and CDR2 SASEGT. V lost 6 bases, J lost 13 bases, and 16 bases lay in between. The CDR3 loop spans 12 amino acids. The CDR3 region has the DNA TGTGCCAGCAGGCTTCCCTGGGGGGTACAGTTCTTC. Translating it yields CASRLPWGVQFF.

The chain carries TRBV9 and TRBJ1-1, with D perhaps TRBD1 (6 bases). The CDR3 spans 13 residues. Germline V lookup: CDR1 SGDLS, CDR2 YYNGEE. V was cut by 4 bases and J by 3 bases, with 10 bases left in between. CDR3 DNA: TGTGCCAGCAGCCCCGACAGGCACACTGAAGCTTTCTTT. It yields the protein CASSPDRHTEAFF.

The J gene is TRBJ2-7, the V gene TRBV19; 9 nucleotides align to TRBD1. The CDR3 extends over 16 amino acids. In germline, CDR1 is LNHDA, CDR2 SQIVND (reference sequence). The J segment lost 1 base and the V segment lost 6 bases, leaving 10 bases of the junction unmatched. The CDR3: CASSLRRTGASYEQYF. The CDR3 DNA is TGTGCCAGTAGCCTTCGAAGGACAGGGGCGTCCTACGAGCAGTACTTC.

For the CDR3, the DNA is TGTGCCAGCAGCTTGGGACAGGGGGTTCTGCGGGATCAGCCCCAGCATTTT. This sequence encodes CASSLGQGVLRDQPQHF. This rearrangement joins TRBV5-8 to TRBJ1-5, with TRBD1 matching over 9 bases. This CDR3 region has 17 residues. The junction had 9 bases not matched to a gene; V was cut back by 0 bases and J by 5 bases. Germline CDR1 and CDR2: SGHTS and YDEGEE.

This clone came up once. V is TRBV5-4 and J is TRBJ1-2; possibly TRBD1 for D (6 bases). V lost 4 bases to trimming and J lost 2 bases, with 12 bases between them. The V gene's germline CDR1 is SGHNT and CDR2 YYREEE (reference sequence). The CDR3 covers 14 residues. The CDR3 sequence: CASSVDRFNYGYTF. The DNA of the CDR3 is TGTGCCAGCAGCGTGGACAGATTCAACTATGGCTACACCTTC. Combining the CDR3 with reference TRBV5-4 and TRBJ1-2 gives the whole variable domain ETGVTQSPTHLIKTRGQQVTLRCSSQSGHNTVSWYQQALGQGPQFIFQYYREEENGRGNFPPRFSGLQFPNYSSELNVNALELDDSALYLCASSVDRFNYGYTFGSGTRLTVV.

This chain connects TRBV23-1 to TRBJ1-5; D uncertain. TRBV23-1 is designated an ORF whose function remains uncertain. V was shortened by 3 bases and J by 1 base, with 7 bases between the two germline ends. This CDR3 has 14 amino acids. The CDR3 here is CASSHPLSNQPQHF. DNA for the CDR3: TGCGCCAGCAGTCATCCCCTAAGCAATCAGCCCCAGCATTTT.

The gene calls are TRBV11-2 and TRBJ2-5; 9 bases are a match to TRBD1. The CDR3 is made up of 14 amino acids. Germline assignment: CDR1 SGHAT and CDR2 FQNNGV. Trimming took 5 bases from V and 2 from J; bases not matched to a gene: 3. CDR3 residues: CASSLGTGQETQYF. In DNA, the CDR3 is TGTGCCAGCAGCCTAGGGACAGGGCAAGAGACCCAGTACTTC.

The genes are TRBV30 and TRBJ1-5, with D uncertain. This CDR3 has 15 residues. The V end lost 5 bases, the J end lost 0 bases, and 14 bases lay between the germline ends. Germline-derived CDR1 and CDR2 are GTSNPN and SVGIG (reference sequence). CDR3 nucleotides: TGTGCCTGGGGCAGATCGATCAATAGCAATCAGCCCCAGCATTTT. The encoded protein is CAWGRSINSNQPQHF.

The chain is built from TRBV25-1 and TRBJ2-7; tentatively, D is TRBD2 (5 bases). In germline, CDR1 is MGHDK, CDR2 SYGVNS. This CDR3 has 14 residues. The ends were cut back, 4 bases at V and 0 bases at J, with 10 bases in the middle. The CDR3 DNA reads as TGTGCCAGCAGTGGCGGACTCACCTCCTACGAGCAGTACTTC. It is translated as CASSGGLTSYEQYF.